This is a list of T cell receptor beta chains from one sample in a study of T cells in Graves' hyperthyroidism and ophthalmopathy. MiXCR, applied by TCRdb to the multiplex PCR reads, yields one record per CDR3 protein. Altogether hundreds of thousands of distinct CDR3 sequences are present, 15% to 20% being singletons, with the ten largest covering 16%. The specimen was blood. The receptors here all came from a woman aged 45-59 years with Graves' hyperthyroidism that later progressed to Graves' ophthalmopathy. CDR3s include the opening cysteine and the closing phenylalanine or tryptophan. The D gene is left open where the match is weak. Size is stated for part of the rows, as once, few or many counts, or as a class when the clone is expanded.

V gene,J gene,CDR3 length,D gene,clone size,CDR3 protein,CDR3 DNA
TRBV7-9,TRBJ2-1,12,.,many,CASSVTGNEQFF,TGTGCCAGCAGCGTCACAGGGAATGAGCAGTTCTTC
TRBV12-3/TRBV12-4,TRBJ2-1,14,TRBD1,many,CASNTGQGAGEQFF,TGTGCCAGCAACACGGGACAGGGGGCTGGTGAGCAGTTCTTC
TRBV5-1,TRBJ2-1,13,.,few,CASSGDFNNEQFF,TGCGCCAGCAGCGGGGACTTCAACAATGAGCAGTTCTTC
TRBV5-1,TRBJ1-1,15,TRBD1,many,CASSQDRGGLTEAFF,TGCGCCAGCAGCCAAGACAGGGGGGGGCTCACTGAAGCTTTCTTT
TRBV2,TRBJ2-7,12,.,many,CASSEAEYEQYF,TGTGCCAGCAGTGAAGCGGAGTACGAGCAGTACTTC
TRBV4-2,TRBJ2-7,15,.,few,CASSQDGGTPYEQYF,TGTGCCAGCAGCCAAGATGGCGGGACCCCCTACGAGCAGTACTTC
TRBV5-1,TRBJ1-1,14,TRBD1,many,CASSGGQILGEAFF,TGCGCCAGCAGCGGGGGACAGATACTGGGTGAAGCTTTCTTT
TRBV20-1,TRBJ1-6,13,TRBD1,.,CSAKGAGNSPLHF,TGCAGTGCTAAGGGGGCGGGTAATTCACCCCTCCACTTT
TRBV12-5,TRBJ1-5,16,TRBD1,many,CASGLAGQLVNQPQHF,TGTGCTAGTGGTTTGGCGGGACAGTTAGTCAATCAGCCCCAGCATTTT
TRBV2,TRBJ2-5,17,.,many,CASSEAEGGGQEWTQYF,TGTGCCAGCAGTGAAGCGGAGGGGGGGGGTCAGGAATGGACCCAGTACTTC
TRBV5-1,TRBJ2-1,15,.,.,CASSLVGEVYNEQFF,TGCGCCAGCAGCTTGGTGGGGGAAGTGTACAATGAGCAGTTCTTC
TRBV12-3/TRBV12-4,TRBJ1-4,17,TRBD1,.,CASTTDRAGGWAEKLFF,TGTGCCAGCACCACAGATCGCGCAGGGGGCTGGGCTGAAAAACTGTTTTTT
TRBV7-9,TRBJ2-5,16,.,.,CASSESPERLLSTQYF,TGTGCCAGCAGCGAATCCCCGGAACGGCTGTTATCGACCCAGTACTTC
TRBV20-1,TRBJ1-1,16,TRBD1,few,CSAIDPGTVENTEAFF,TGCAGTGCCATAGATCCCGGGACAGTAGAGAACACTGAAGCTTTCTTT
TRBV29-1,TRBJ2-1,13,TRBD1,.,CSVRRAGGYEQFF,TGCAGCGTTAGGCGGGCAGGGGGCTATGAGCAGTTCTTC
TRBV7-9,TRBJ1-2,16,TRBD1,once,CASSLTGGGKKIGYTF,TGTGCCAGCAGCCTGACAGGGGGCGGTAAGAAGATTGGCTACACCTTC
TRBV29-1,TRBJ1-1,12,.,.,CSVGRVNTEAFF,TGCAGCGTTGGCCGAGTGAACACTGAAGCTTTCTTT
TRBV12-3/TRBV12-4,TRBJ2-7,12,.,.,CASSLTTYEQYF,TGTGCCAGCAGTTTAACGACCTACGAGCAGTACTTC
TRBV10-3,TRBJ1-6,14,.,few,CAISDGGFNSPLHF,TGTGCCATCAGTGACGGGGGCTTCAATTCACCCCTCCACTTT
TRBV6-1,TRBJ1-1,13,.,many,CASGGQTNTEAFF,TGTGCCAGCGGCGGACAGACAAACACTGAAGCTTTCTTT
TRBV11-1,TRBJ2-1,15,TRBD1,many,CASSEEWDRGNEQFF,TGTGCCAGCAGCGAGGAGTGGGACAGGGGTAATGAGCAGTTCTTC
TRBV10-2,TRBJ2-5,14,TRBD2,few,CASSPSGGKETQYF,TGCGCCAGCAGCCCTAGCGGGGGGAAAGAGACCCAGTACTTC
TRBV29-1,TRBJ2-7,13,TRBD2,.,CSAKERGGPEQYF,TGCAGCGCCAAGGAGCGGGGGGGCCCCGAGCAGTACTTC
TRBV2,TRBJ1-1,16,.,many,CASSGSWEGTNTEAFF,TGTGCCAGCAGTGGAAGCTGGGAGGGAACGAACACTGAAGCTTTCTTT
TRBV18,TRBJ2-6,16,.,.,CASSPNGGSGANVLTF,TGTGCCAGCTCACCTAACGGGGGCTCCGGGGCCAACGTCCTGACTTTC
TRBV6-1,TRBJ1-2,16,.,.,CASSEAFARHSYGYTF,TGTGCCAGCAGTGAGGCGTTCGCCCGACACTCATATGGCTACACCTTC
TRBV7-2,TRBJ2-6,16,.,few,CASTQGHQAGANVLTF,TGTGCCAGCACCCAGGGGCATCAGGCTGGGGCCAACGTCCTGACTTTC
TRBV9,TRBJ1-2,15,.,.,CASSISGTPSLGYTF,TGTGCCAGCAGCATAAGCGGGACGCCATCTCTTGGCTACACCTTC
TRBV6-2/TRBV6-3,TRBJ2-5,16,TRBD1,few,CASSPLFGTGQETQYF,TGTGCCAGCAGTCCCCTCTTCGGGACAGGGCAAGAGACCCAGTACTTC